This is a list of T cell receptor beta chains from one sample in a study of shared clonotypes between healthy human individuals. Generated by immunoSEQ multiplex PCR, the TCRdb table keeps only in-frame clones and is missing some. The sample holds some 690,000 clones, about nine tenths seen once. The specimen was memory CD8+ T cells from PBMCs. Receptor source: a man aged 18 to 30 in good health. Some clones in this sample may be carry-over from other donors' samples. Each CDR3 is given with its conserved first and last residue. The order of the fields is J gene, V gene, CDR3 protein.

>TRBJ1-1|TRBV11-2
CASSLNRGMNTEAFF
>TRBJ2-1|TRBV11-1
CASSPGPSSSYNEQFF
>TRBJ1-1|TRBV5-4
CASSSDTYTEAFF
>TRBJ2-7|TRBV5-4
CASSPDRSYEQYF
>TRBJ1-1|TRBV11-2
CASSPWDRSRGTEAFF
>TRBJ2-7|TRBV19
CASSLTGTPFSEQYF
>TRBJ1-5|TRBV19
CASSIPNQPQHF
>TRBJ2-1|TRBV13
CASSFGNEQFF
>TRBJ1-2|TRBV27
CASRSGQGGYGYTF
>TRBJ1-4|TRBV27
CASMGSSSEKLFF
>TRBJ2-1|TRBV7-2
CASSERLLANEQFF
>TRBJ1-4|TRBV14
CASSQRGAISRKLFF
>TRBJ2-1|TRBV29-1
CSVDGLAREQFF
>TRBJ1-1|TRBV29-1
CSVRDGRETLF
>TRBJ1-5|TRBV27
CASSLREGPGQPQHF
>TRBJ1-1|TRBV9
CASSPFTEAFF
>TRBJ1-5|TRBV6-1
CASSDEQGIYSNQPQHF
>TRBJ2-7|TRBV5-6
CASSLRTSGSYHYEQYF
>TRBJ1-1|TRBV7-2
CASSQGYSLFRGNTEAFF
>TRBJ2-2|TRBV2
CASSEATIHNANTGELFF
>TRBJ2-1|TRBV4-3
CASSQDPPGGGDEQFF
>TRBJ2-7|TRBV4-3
CASSQVEGGLYEQYF
>TRBJ2-7|TRBV4-1
CASSQRGTGEAEQYF
>TRBJ2-7|TRBV27
CASNSGEQYF
>TRBJ2-7|TRBV19
CASSISEPKEQYF
>TRBJ2-7|TRBV7-9
CASSSPTETYEQYF
>TRBJ2-7|TRBV29-1
CSVLGQEGLAGIEQYF
>TRBJ2-2|TRBV18
CASSPLGLAVRITGELFF
>TRBJ2-3|TRBV10-3
CAIRTGPTDTQYF
>TRBJ2-3|TRBV29-1
CSTRLAGMGTDTQYF
>TRBJ2-5|TRBV6-1
CASLTTAPQETQYF
>TRBJ2-7|TRBV7-9
CASSPPSGDGAYEQYF
>TRBJ2-7|TRBV5-5
CASSLVWTGVIYEQYF
>TRBJ1-1|TRBV6-5
CASSPKVGTEAFF
>TRBJ2-3|TRBV15
CATSRDLAAVGTDTQYF
>TRBJ2-2|TRBV29-1
CSVESGQGNTGELFF
>TRBJ2-1|TRBV6-5
CASSRRTSGDDEQFF
>TRBJ1-4|TRBV6-1
CATIGGTTGEKLFF
>TRBJ1-1|TRBV13
CASRGLGGATEAFF
>TRBJ1-1|TRBV2
CASSVERDPLRGTEAFF
>TRBJ1-5|TRBV29-1
CSARTGGNQPQHF
>TRBJ2-1|TRBV4-3
CASSQDGGTANEQFF
>TRBJ1-5|TRBV4-1
CASRPWDSLGQPQHF
>TRBJ2-7|TRBV28
CASRGVSGESSYEQYF
>TRBJ2-1|TRBV9
CASSSGLNNEQFF
>TRBJ2-3|TRBV7-9
CASTNLTTSTDTQYF
>TRBJ2-1|TRBV4-3
CASSQTSGSSYNEQFF
>.|TRBV30
CAWSGGLGNYEQYF
>TRBJ2-2|TRBV25-1
CASSELWTEASTGELFF
>TRBJ1-2|TRBV30
CAWSVAGTYYGYTF
>TRBJ1-1|TRBV27
CASSLSGENTEAFF